The entry below gives a single TCR beta chain sequence along with its context. These data come from a study of CD8 T cells in Susac syndrome. RNA amounts of roughly 0.5 to 1 ug underwent reverse transcription with random hexamers. TCRdb reprocessed the immunoSEQ multiplex PCR reads via MiXCR and lists one record per CDR3 protein. Altogether some 180,000 distinct CDR3 sequences are present, about 95% being singletons, with the ten largest covering 0.08% to 0.11%. FACS enriched CD8+ TEMRA cells, while bulk CD8+ and CD4+ were negatively isolated. The clonotype originates from a human donor in good health. The specimen was CD4+ T cells from PBMCs.

CDR3 protein: CSVERGKVVNEQFF. The CDR3 region has the DNA TGCAGCGTTGAACGCGGGAAGGTAGTAAATGAGCAGTTCTTC. The J gene is TRBJ2-1, the V gene TRBV29-1; maybe TRBD2 (6 bases). V dropped 2 bases and J dropped 7 bases, with 15 bases sitting between them. Germline lookup yields CDR1 SQVTM and CDR2 ANQGSEA. CDR3 length: 14 residues.